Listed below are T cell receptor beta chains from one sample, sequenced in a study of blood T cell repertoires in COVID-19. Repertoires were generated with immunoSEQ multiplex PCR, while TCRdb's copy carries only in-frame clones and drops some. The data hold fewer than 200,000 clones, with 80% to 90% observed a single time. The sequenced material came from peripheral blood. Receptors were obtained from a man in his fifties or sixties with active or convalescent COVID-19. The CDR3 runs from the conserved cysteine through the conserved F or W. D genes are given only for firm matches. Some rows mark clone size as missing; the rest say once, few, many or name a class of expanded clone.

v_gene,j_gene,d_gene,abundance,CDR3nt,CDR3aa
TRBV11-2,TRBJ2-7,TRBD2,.,TGTGCCAGCAGCCCGGGACTAGCGAACTACGAGCAGTACTTC,CASSPGLANYEQYF
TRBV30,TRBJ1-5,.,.,TGTGCCTGGAGTGTTAGGGGGAATCAGCCCCAGCATTTT,CAWSVRGNQPQHF
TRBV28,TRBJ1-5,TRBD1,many,TGTGCCAGCAGTTCACCGACAGGGGGCCAGGATCAGCCCCAGCATTTT,CASSSPTGGQDQPQHF
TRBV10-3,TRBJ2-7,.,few,TGTGCCATCAGTTCGCCGGGAGCAGTATCCTACGAGCAGTACTTC,CAISSPGAVSYEQYF
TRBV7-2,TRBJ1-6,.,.,TGTGCCAGCAGCTTAGTAGGGGGATCACCCCTCCACTTT,CASSLVGGSPLHF
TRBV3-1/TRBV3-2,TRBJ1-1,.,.,TGTGCCAGCAGCCAAGATGCACACGGGGACACTGAAGCTTTCTTT,CASSQDAHGDTEAFF
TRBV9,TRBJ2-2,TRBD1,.,TGTGCCAGCAGCGTAGCTACAGGGGGCGGTAGCACCGGGGAGCTGTTTTTT,CASSVATGGGSTGELFF
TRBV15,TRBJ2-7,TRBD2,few,TGTGCCACCAGCAGAGATAGGGGGACTAGCAACGAGCAGTACTTC,CATSRDRGTSNEQYF
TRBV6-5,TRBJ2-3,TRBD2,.,TGTGCCAGCAGGCCGGGACTACCGATCACAGATACGCAGTATTTT,CASRPGLPITDTQYF
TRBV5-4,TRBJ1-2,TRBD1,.,TGTGCCAGCAGCTTGGACCCCCGGGACAGGGGATATGGCTACACCTTC,CASSLDPRDRGYGYTF
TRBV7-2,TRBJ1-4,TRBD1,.,TGTGCCAGCAGCGACAGGGGGCGCGAAAAACTGTTTTTT,CASSDRGREKLFF
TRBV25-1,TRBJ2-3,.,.,TGTGCCAGCAGAGCGTGGGGGCACTTAGATACGCAGTATTTT,CASRAWGHLDTQYF
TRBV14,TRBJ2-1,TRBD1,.,TGTGCCAGCAGCCAAGACCTGACAGGGTACAATGAGCAGTTCTTC,CASSQDLTGYNEQFF
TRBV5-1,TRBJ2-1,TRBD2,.,TGCGCCAGCAGCTTGTCTAGCGGGCAAAATGAGCAGTTCTTC,CASSLSSGQNEQFF
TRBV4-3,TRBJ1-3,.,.,TGCGCCAGCAGCCAAGAGCCAGTCACTGGAAACACCATATATTTT,CASSQEPVTGNTIYF
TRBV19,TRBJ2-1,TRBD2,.,TGTGCCAGTACCCCCAGCGGGGGGGCCAAAGATGAGCAGTTCTTC,CASTPSGGAKDEQFF
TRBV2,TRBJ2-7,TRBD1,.,TGTGCCAGCAGTGAATTGGGACAGGGGTGGTCCGAGCAGTACTTC,CASSELGQGWSEQYF
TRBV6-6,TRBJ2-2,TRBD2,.,TGTGCCAGCAGGAGCGGGGGGCCGACCGGGGAGCTGTTTTTT,CASRSGGPTGELFF
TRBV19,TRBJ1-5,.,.,TGTGCCAGTAGTCTTACAGGGATCGGGAGCAATCAGCCCCAGCATTTT,CASSLTGIGSNQPQHF
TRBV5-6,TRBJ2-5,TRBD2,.,TGTGCCAGCAGCTTGGCTTATAGCGGGGGTCGGCAAGAGACCCAGTACTTC,CASSLAYSGGRQETQYF
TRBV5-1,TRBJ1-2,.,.,TGCGCCAGCAGCTTGGGGGCCCCGGGACTCACGGGCTACACCTTC,CASSLGAPGLTGYTF
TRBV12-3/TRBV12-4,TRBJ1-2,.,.,TGTGCCAGCAGTTTAACCCAGGGTCTTGGCTACACCTTC,CASSLTQGLGYTF
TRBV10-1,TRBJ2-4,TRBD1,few,TGCGCCAGCAGTAACTCAGGAGGGACAGGGGCAAACATTCAGTACTTC,CASSNSGGTGANIQYF
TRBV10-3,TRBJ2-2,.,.,TGTGCCATCAGTGGATCGGACAGGAACACCGGGGAGCTGTTTTTT,CAISGSDRNTGELFF
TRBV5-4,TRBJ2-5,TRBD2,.,TGTGCCAGCAGCGGGCTAGCGGGAGACTTACAAGAGACCCAGTACTTC,CASSGLAGDLQETQYF
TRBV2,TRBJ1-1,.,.,TGTGCCAGCAGGCGGGAGGCAGGGGTGAACACTGAAGCTTTCTTT,CASRREAGVNTEAFF
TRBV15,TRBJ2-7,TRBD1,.,TGTGCCACCAGCAGAGATACGGGACAGACCTACGAGCAGTACTTC,CATSRDTGQTYEQYF
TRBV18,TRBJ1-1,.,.,TGTGCCAGCTCACTCCTAAGGGCCCCGGAGGGTGAAGCTTTCTTT,CASSLLRAPEGEAFF
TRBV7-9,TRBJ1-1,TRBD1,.,TGTGCCAGCAGTTCCGGGACAGAGAACACTGAAGCTTTCTTT,CASSSGTENTEAFF
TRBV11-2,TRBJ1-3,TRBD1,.,TGTGCCACCGGGACAGGGGACTCCTCTGGAAACACCATATATTTT,CATGTGDSSGNTIYF
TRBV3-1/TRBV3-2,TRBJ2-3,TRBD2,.,TGTGCCAGCAGCCAAGTAAATAGCGGGAGAGGAAATACGCAGTATTTT,CASSQVNSGRGNTQYF
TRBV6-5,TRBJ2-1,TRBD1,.,TGTGCCAGCAGTAAAACAGGGGGGCGTGAGCAGTTCTTC,CASSKTGGREQFF
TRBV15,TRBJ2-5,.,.,TGTGCCACCAAAGGATTTATCGGGGGAGAGACCCAGTACTTC,CATKGFIGGETQYF
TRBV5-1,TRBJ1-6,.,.,TGCGCCAGCAGCTTGGAGGACGCGGGGGATTCACCCCTCCACTTT,CASSLEDAGDSPLHF
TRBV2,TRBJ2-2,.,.,TGTGCCAGCTTATATGGGACAGCGGGTACCGGGGAGCTGTTTTTT,CASLYGTAGTGELFF
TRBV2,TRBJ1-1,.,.,TGTGCCAGCAGTGAATGGGGGGAGGGGGTCACTGAAGCTTTCTTT,CASSEWGEGVTEAFF
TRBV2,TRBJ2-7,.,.,TGTGCCAGCAAGGAGCGGTCCCTCTCCGAGCAGTACTTC,CASKERSLSEQYF
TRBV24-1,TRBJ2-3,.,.,TGTGCCACCAGTGACAGCGACAGCCGCTCGCAGTATTTT,CATSDSDSRSQYF
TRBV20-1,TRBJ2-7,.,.,TGCAGTGCTAGTGCTTCAAGCCTCGCGGGGTTGACCTACGAGCAGTACTTC,CSASASSLAGLTYEQYF
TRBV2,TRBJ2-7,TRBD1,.,TGTGCCAGCAAAAGGACAGGGCCCTCCTACGAGCAGTACTTC,CASKRTGPSYEQYF
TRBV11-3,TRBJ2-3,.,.,TGTGCCAGCAGCTTGACAACCACGACCCCAGATACGCAGTATTTT,CASSLTTTTPDTQYF
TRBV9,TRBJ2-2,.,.,TGTGCCAGCAGCGTATCTACAGACCCCGGGGAGCTGTTTTTT,CASSVSTDPGELFF
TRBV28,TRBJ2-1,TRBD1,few,TGTGCCAGCAGTGCCGGGACAGGGGGCGATGAGCAGTTCTTC,CASSAGTGGDEQFF
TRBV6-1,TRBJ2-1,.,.,TGTGCCAGCAGTGAACGAACAGCTTCCTACAATGAGCAGTTCTTC,CASSERTASYNEQFF
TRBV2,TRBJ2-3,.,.,TGTGCCAGCAGTGGCCCCACCCCGGGAACAGATACGCAGTATTTT,CASSGPTPGTDTQYF
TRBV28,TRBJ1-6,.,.,TGTGCCAGCAGTTTGGACAGAAATTCACCCCTCCACTTT,CASSLDRNSPLHF
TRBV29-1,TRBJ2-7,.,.,TGCAGCGTCGAGGGTGACCTCCACGAGCAGTACTTC,CSVEGDLHEQYF
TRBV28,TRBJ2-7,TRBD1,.,TGTGCCAGCAGCTTGGAGACAGGGGTATACGAGCAGTACTTC,CASSLETGVYEQYF
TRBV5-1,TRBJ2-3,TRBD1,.,TGCGCCAGCAGCCCAGACAGGGGCGGCACAGATACGCAGTATTTT,CASSPDRGGTDTQYF
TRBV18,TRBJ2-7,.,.,TGTGCCAGCTCGCCCCGGACAGAGAACTACGAGCAGTACTTC,CASSPRTENYEQYF
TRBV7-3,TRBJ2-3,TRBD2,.,TGTGCCAGCAGCCCCAACCTAGCGGGAGGGACAGATACGCAGTATTTT,CASSPNLAGGTDTQYF
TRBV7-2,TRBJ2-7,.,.,TGTGCCAGCAGCTTAGATCGGGGTTTCTACGAGCAGTACTTC,CASSLDRGFYEQYF
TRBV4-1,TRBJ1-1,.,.,TGCGCCAGCAGCCAAGATAATTGGGGGCCTAGCACTGAAGCTTTCTTT,CASSQDNWGPSTEAFF
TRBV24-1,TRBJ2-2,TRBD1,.,TGTGCCACCAGTGACCCCGGACAGGGGAACACCGGGGAGCTGTTTTTT,CATSDPGQGNTGELFF
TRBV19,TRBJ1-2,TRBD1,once,TGTGCCAGTAGTAGGGACAGGGGCAACTATGGCTACACCTTC,CASSRDRGNYGYTF
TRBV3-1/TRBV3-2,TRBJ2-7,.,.,TGTGCCAGCAGCCAAGATCAAAGGAGTACGGCGCAGTACTTC,CASSQDQRSTAQYF
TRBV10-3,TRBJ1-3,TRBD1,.,TGTGCCATCAGTGGTACGGAGACAGGGGCAAACACCATATATTTT,CAISGTETGANTIYF